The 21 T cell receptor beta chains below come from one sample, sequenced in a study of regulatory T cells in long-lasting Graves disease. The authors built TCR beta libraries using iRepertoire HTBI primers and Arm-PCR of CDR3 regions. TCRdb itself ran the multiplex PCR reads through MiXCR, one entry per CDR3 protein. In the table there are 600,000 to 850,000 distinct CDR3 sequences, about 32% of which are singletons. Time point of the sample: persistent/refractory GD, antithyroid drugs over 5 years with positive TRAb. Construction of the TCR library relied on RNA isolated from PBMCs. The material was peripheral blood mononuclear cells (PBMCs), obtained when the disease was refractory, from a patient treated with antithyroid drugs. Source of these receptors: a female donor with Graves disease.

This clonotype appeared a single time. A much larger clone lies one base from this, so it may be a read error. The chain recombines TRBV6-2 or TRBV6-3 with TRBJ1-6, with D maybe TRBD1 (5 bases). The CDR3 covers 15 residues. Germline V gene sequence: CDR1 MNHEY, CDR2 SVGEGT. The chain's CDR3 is CASSYSGRSNLPLHF. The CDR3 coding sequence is TGTGCCAGCAGTTACTCGGGACGGAGTAATTTACCCCTCCACTTT.

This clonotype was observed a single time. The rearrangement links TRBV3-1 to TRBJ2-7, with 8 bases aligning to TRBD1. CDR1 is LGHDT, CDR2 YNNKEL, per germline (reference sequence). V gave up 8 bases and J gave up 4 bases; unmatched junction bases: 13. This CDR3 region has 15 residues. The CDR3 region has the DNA TGTGCCAGCTTGGGGATCGGACAGGGAAAATACGAGCAGTACTTC. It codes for CASLGIGQGKYEQYF.

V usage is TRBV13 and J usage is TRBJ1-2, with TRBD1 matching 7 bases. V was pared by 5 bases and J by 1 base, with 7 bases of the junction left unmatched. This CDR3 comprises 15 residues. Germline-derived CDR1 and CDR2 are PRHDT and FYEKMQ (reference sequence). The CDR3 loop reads CASSAGTAFNYGYTF. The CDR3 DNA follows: TGTGCCAGCAGCGCCGGGACAGCATTTAACTATGGCTACACCTTC.

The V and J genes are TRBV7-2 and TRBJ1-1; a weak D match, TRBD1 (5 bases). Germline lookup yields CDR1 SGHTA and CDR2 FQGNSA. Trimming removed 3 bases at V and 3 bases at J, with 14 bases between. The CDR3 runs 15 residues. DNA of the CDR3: TGTGCCAGCAGCTTGACAGTAGCGGGGGACACTGAAGCTTTCTTT. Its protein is CASSLTVAGDTEAFF.

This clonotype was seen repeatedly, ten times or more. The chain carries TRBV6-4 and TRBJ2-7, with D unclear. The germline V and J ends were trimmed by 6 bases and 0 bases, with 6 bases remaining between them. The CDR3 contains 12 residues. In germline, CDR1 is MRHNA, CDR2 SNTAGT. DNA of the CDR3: TGTGCCAGCAGCAGGAACTCCTACGAGCAGTACTTC. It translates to CASSRNSYEQYF.

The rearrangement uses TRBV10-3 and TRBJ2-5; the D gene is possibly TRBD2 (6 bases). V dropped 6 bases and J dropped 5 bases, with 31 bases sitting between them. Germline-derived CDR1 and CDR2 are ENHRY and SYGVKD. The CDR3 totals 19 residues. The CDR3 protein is CAISAGTFRNRAGGETQYF. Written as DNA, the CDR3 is TGTGCCATCAGCGCCGGGACGTTTAGAAACCGGGCAGGAGGGGAGACCCAGTACTTC.

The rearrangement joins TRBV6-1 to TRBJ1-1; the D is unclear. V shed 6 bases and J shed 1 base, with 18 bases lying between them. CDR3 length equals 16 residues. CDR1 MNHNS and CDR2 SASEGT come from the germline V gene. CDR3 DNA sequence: TGTGCCAGCAGGTCTGAGCCTTGGGTCCCGAACACTGAAGCTTTCTTT. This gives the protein CASRSEPWVPNTEAFF.

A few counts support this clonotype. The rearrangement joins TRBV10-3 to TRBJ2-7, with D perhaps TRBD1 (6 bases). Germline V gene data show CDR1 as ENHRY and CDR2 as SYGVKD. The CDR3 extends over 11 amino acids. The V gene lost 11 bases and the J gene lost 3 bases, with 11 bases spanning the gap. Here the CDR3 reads CAVLQGYEQYF. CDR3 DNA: TGTGCCGTACTACAGGGCTACGAGCAGTACTTC.

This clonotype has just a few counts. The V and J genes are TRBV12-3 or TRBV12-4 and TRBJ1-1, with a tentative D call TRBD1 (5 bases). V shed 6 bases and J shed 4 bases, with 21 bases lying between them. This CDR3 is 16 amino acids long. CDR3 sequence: CASRPSLGRGSTEAFF. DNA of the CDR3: TGTGCCAGCAGACCATCCCTGGGGCGAGGCAGCACTGAAGCTTTCTTT.

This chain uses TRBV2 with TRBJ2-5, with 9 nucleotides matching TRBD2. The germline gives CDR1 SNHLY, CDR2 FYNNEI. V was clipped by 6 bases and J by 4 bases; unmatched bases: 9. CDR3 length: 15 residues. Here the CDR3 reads CASSLLSSGTETQYF. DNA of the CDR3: TGTGCCAGCAGCCTCTTATCTAGCGGGACAGAGACCCAGTACTTC.

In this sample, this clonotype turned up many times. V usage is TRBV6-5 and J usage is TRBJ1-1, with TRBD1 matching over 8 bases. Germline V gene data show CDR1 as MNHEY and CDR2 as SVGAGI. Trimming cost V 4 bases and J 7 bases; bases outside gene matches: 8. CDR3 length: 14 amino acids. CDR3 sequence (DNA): TGTGCCAGCAGTTCGACAGGGGTGGGAGGTGAAGCTTTCTTT. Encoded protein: CASSSTGVGGEAFF.

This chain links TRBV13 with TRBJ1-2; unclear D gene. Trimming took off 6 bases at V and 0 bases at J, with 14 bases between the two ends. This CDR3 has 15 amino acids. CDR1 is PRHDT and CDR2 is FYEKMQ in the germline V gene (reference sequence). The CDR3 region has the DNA TGTGCCAGCAGTTCCCAGGAATCCCCTAACTATGGCTACACCTTC. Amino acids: CASSSQESPNYGYTF.

The CDR3 spells CASSYPSGLEQYF. The CDR3 nucleotides are TGTGCCAGCAGTTACCCCTCGGGGCTCGAGCAGTACTTC. The V call is TRBV6-5, the J call TRBJ2-7, with D perhaps given as TRBD1 or TRBD2 (5 bases each). V lost 2 bases and J lost 6, with 11 bases in between. Germline CDR1 is MNHEY and CDR2 is SVGAGI. The CDR3 is 13 residues long.

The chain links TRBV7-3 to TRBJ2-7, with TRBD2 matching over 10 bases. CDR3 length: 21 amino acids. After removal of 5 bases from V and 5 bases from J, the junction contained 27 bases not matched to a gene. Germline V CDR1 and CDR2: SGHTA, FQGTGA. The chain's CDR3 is CASSPAAGTSGNLRAANEQYF. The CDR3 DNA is TGTGCCAGCAGCCCCGCGGCTGGTACTAGCGGGAACCTACGAGCAGCCAACGAGCAGTACTTC.

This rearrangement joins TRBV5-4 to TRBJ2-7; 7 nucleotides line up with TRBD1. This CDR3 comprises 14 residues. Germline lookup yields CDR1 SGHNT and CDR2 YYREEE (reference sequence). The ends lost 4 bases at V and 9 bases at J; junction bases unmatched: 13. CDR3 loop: CASSPRDSVLVQYF. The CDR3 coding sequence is TGTGCCAGCAGCCCCCGGGACAGTGTTCTGGTGCAGTACTTC.

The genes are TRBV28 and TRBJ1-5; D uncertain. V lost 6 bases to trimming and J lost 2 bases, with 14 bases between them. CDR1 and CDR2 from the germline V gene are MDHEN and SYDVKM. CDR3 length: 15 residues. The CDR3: CASSWGGMGNQPQHF. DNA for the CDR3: TGTGCCAGCAGCTGGGGTGGAATGGGCAATCAGCCCCAGCATTTT.

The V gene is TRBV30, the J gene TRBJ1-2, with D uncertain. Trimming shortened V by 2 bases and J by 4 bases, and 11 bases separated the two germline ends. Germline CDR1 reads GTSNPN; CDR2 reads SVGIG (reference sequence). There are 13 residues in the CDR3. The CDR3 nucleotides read TGTGCCTGGAGTAGCGCCTCTTTCTATGGCTACACCTTC. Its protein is CAWSSASFYGYTF. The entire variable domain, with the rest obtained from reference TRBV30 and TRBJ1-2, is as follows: SQTIHQWPATLVQPVGSPLSLECTVEGTSNPNLYWYRQAAGRGLQLLFYSVGIGQISSEVPQNLSASRPQDRQFILSSKKLLLSDSGFYLCAWSSASFYGYTFGSGTRLTVV.

The CDR3 sequence is CSARGLVTDTQYF. The CDR3 DNA reads as TGCAGTGCTAGAGGTCTAGTAACAGATACGCAGTATTTT. This chain uses TRBV20-1 with TRBJ2-3; D remains unclear. Germline V gene data show CDR1 as DFQATT and CDR2 as SNEGSKA (reference sequence). The length of the CDR3 is 13 residues. The V end was cut by 1 base, the J end by 3 bases, with 8 bases between.

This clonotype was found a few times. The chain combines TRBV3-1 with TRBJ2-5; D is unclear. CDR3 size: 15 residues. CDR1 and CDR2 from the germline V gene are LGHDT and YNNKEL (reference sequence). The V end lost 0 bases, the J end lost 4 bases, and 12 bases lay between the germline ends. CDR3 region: CASSQDKWTGETQYF. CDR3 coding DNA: TGTGCCAGCAGCCAAGACAAGTGGACCGGAGAGACCCAGTACTTC.

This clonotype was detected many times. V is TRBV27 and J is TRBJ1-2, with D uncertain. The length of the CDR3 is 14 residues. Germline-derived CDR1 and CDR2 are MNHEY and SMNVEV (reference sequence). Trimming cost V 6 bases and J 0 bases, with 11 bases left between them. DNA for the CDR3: TGTGCCAGCAGGCAGACTGGAGCTAACTATGGCTACACCTTC. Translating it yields CASRQTGANYGYTF.

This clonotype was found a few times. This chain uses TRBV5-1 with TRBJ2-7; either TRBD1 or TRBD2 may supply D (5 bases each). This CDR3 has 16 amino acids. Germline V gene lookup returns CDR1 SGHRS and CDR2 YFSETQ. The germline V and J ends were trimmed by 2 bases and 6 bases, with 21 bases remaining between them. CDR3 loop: CASSLNGDRPRAEQYF. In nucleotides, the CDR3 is TGCGCCAGCAGCTTAAATGGGGACCGACCCAGAGCCGAGCAGTACTTC.